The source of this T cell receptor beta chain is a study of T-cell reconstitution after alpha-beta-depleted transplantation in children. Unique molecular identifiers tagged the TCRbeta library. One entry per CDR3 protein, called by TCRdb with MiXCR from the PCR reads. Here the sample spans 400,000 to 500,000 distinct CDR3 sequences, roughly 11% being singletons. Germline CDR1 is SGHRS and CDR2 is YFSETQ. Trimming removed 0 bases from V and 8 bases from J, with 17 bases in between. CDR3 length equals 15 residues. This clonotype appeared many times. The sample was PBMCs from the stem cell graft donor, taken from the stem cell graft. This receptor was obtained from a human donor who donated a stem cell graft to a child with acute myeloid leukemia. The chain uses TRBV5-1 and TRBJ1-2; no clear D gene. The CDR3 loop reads CASSLAGEDLGGYTF. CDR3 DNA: TGCGCCAGCAGCTTGGCCGGGGAGGACCTGGGAGGCTACACCTTC.